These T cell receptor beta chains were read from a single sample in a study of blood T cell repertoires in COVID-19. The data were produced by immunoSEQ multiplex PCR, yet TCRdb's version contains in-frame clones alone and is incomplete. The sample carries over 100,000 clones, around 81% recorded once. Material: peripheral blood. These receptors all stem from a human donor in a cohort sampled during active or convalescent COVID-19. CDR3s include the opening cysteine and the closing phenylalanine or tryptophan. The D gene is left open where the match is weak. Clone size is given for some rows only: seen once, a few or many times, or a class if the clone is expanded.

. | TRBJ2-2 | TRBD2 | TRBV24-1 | TGTGCCACCAGTGACCCAGCTACTAGCGGGGGAAACACCGGGGAGCTGTTTTTT | CATSDPATSGGNTGELFF
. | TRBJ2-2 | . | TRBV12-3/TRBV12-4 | TGTGCCAGCAGTTGGGGCAGCTCAGGGGAGCTGTTTTTT | CASSWGSSGELFF
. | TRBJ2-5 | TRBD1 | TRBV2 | TGTGCCAGCAGAGCCGGGGTGACAGGGGCTAAAGGGGAGACCCAGTACTTC | CASRAGVTGAKGETQYF
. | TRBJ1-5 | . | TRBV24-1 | TGTGCCCCTCCGGGGGGCGGAGGAAGCAATCAGCCCCAGCATTTT | CAPPGGGGSNQPQHF
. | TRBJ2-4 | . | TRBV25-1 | TGTGCCAGCACCCTGGGTCGCCGACTAATAGCCAAAAACATTCAGTACTTC | CASTLGRRLIAKNIQYF
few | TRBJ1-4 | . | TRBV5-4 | TGTGCCAGCAGCCCCGGGACATCCACAACTAATGAAAAACTGTTTTTT | CASSPGTSTTNEKLFF
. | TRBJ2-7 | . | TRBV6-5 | TGTGCCAGCAGTCGCAGACGGGGTGGTGGATACGAGCAGTACTTC | CASSRRRGGGYEQYF
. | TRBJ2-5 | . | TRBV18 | TGTGCCAGCTCAGGGCCCCCCGTTGAGGAGACCCAGTACTTC | CASSGPPVEETQYF
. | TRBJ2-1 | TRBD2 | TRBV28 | TGTGCCAGCAGTTTGCTGTACCGGGAGGTCTACAATGAGCAGTTCTTC | CASSLLYREVYNEQFF
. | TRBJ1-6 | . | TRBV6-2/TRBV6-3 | TGTGCCAGCAGTAACAGGGCTCTGGTTGGTGATTCACCCCTCCACTTT | CASSNRALVGDSPLHF
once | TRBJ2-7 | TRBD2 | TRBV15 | TGTGCCACCAGCAGAGATTGGACTAGCCCCCCATTCGCCGACGAGCAGTACTTC | CATSRDWTSPPFADEQYF
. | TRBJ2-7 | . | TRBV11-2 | TGTGCCAGCAGCTTAGTTGGCCCAGATGACTACGAGCAGTACTTC | CASSLVGPDDYEQYF
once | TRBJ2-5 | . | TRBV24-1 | TGTGCCACCAGTGGGGCAAACCAAGAGACCCAGTACTTC | CATSGANQETQYF
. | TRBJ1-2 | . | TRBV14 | TGTGCCAGCAGCCGAGGGGCGCGGGGTGGCTACACCTTC | CASSRGARGGYTF
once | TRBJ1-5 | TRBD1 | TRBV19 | TGTGCCAGTAGTATCGGGACAGGGGGTCAGCCCCAGCATTTT | CASSIGTGGQPQHF
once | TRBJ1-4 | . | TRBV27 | TGTGCCAGCAGAACCACCGCTGACAGGACCGAAAAACTGTTTTTT | CASRTTADRTEKLFF
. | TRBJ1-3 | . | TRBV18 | TGTGCCAGCTCACCAGTCAGGAGGGCCGATAACACCATATATTTT | CASSPVRRADNTIYF
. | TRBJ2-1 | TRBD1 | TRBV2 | TGTGCCAGCAGCCGGGACAGGGGGTACAATGAGCAGTTCTTC | CASSRDRGYNEQFF
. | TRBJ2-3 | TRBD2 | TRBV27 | TGTGCCAGCAGAGGGCGGGGGGAAAGCACAGATACGCAGTATTTT | CASRGRGESTDTQYF
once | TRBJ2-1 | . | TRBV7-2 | TGTGCCAGCAGACCGACAGACAATGAGCAGTTCTTC | CASRPTDNEQFF
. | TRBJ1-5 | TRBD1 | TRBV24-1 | TGTGCCACCAGTGATTGGACAGGGAATCAGCCCCAGCATTTT | CATSDWTGNQPQHF
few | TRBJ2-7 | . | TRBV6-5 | TGTGCCAGCAGTTATCAAGGCGGGGCCTCCTACGAGCAGTACTTC | CASSYQGGASYEQYF
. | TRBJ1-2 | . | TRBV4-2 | TGTGCCAGCAGCCAAGAGGTCCCTCGGAACTATGGCTACACCTTC | CASSQEVPRNYGYTF
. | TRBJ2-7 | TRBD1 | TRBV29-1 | TGCAGCGTTGAACCTGGACAGGGGATGGGGGAGCAGTACTTC | CSVEPGQGMGEQYF
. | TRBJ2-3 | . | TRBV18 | TGTGCCAGCACCCAAGCCTCCGGGACTTCTCAGTATTTT | CASTQASGTSQYF
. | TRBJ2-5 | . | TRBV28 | TGTGCCAGCAGCAGACTAGTGGGGCTGCAAGAGACCCAGTACTTC | CASSRLVGLQETQYF
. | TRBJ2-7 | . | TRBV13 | TGTGCCAGCAGCACCCAGGGGATTAGCTCCTACGAGCAGTACTTC | CASSTQGISSYEQYF
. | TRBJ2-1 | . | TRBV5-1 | TGCGCCAGCAAGAGGGACAATGAGCAGTTCTTC | CASKRDNEQFF
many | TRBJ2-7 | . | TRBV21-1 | TGTGCCAGCAGCAAGGGACTAGCGGGATTAGTATCCTACGAGCAGTACTTC | CASSKGLAGLVSYEQYF
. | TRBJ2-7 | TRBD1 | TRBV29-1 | TGCAGCGTTGGAACCGGGACAGCAAACCTCGGCGAGCAGTACTTC | CSVGTGTANLGEQYF
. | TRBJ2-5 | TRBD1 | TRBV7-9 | TGTGCCACCCCCGGGACAGGGAGGCAAGAGACCCAGTACTTC | CATPGTGRQETQYF
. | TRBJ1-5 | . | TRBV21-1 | . | CASSKGVGQGAKSNQPQHF
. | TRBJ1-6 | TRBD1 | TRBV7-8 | TGTGCCAGCAGCTCGGGACAGGGCTTAAATTCACCCCTCCACTTT | CASSSGQGLNSPLHF
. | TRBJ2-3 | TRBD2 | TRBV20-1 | TGCAGTGCTAGTACTAGCGGAGGGGTCACAGATACGCAGTATTTT | CSASTSGGVTDTQYF
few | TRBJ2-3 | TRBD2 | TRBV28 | TGTGCCAGCAGTTTGGACGGGAGGGATACGCAGTATTTT | CASSLDGRDTQYF
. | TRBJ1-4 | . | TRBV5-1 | TGCGCCAGCAGTTCGACAGCAACTAATGAAAAACTGTTTTTT | CASSSTATNEKLFF
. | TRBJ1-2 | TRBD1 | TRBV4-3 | TGCGCCAGCAGCCCTACAGGGGGCACAGCTAACTATGGCTACACCTTC | CASSPTGGTANYGYTF
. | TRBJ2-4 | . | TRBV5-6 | TGTGCCAGCAGCTTGTGGACGGGATTAGCCAAAAACATTCAGTACTTC | CASSLWTGLAKNIQYF
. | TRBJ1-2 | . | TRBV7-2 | TGTGCCAGCAGCTTCCGGACAGAAACTAACTATGGCTACACCTTC | CASSFRTETNYGYTF
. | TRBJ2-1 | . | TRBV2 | TGTGCCAGCAGTGAAGCCCTCGCGGCTAACTCCTACAATGAGCAGTTCTTC | CASSEALAANSYNEQFF
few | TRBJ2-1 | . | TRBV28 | TGTGCACTGGGGGCCCCTTACAATGAGCAGTTCTTC | CALGAPYNEQFF
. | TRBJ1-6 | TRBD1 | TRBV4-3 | TGCGCCAGCAGCCAGCAGCGGACAGGCAAAAATTCACCCCTCCACTTT | CASSQQRTGKNSPLHF